Following are 18 T cell receptor beta chains from one sample sequenced in a study of immune evolution from preneoplasia to lung adenocarcinoma. Some clones are missing from TCRdb's copy, which holds only in-frame ones; the method was immunoSEQ multiplex PCR. The sample yields a few thousand clones, approximately 90% seen once. Sequencing used FFPE adjacent normal lung tissue. All receptors derive from a person aged 55-79 years with lung adenocarcinoma.

The gene calls are TRBV7-9 and TRBJ2-1, with 10 nucleotides matching TRBD1. The CDR3 runs 15 residues. The ends lost 4 bases at V and 3 bases at J; junction bases unmatched: 3. Germline V gives CDR1 SEHNR, CDR2 FQNEAQ (reference sequence). In nucleotides, the CDR3 is TGTGCCAGCAGCTCCCGGGACAGGGGCTACAATGAGCAGTTCTTC. Protein sequence: CASSSRDRGYNEQFF.

V and J are TRBV4-2 and TRBJ2-1, with 11 bases identical to TRBD2. Germline CDR1 is LGHNA and CDR2 is YNFKEQ. V dropped 0 bases and J dropped 7; count of bases not matched to a gene: 5. This CDR3 spans 16 amino acids. The CDR3 protein is CASSQDTTSGGNEQFF. In nucleotides, the CDR3 is TGTGCCAGCAGCCAAGACACCACTAGCGGGGGAAATGAGCAGTTCTTC.

This clone appeared once. This chain connects TRBV13 to TRBJ1-2; tentatively, D is TRBD1 (5 bases). V lost 2 bases and J lost 4, with 8 bases in between. Germline V gene lookup returns CDR1 PRHDT and CDR2 FYEKMQ (reference sequence). This CDR3 contains 13 residues. The CDR3 is CASSLQGAYGYTF. CDR3 coding DNA: TGTGCCAGCAGCTTACAGGGCGCCTATGGCTACACCTTC.

The rearrangement links TRBV2 to TRBJ2-3; D is ambiguous. Trimming stripped 7 bases from V and 0 bases from J, with 5 bases between. The CDR3 is 12 residues long. Per the germline V gene, CDR1 is SNHLY and CDR2 is FYNNEI. The CDR3 DNA sequence: TGTGCCAGCACCTTGAGCACAGATACGCAGTATTTT. Translated, it gives CASTLSTDTQYF.

The gene calls are TRBV19 and TRBJ1-2; D not certain. Germline V gives CDR1 LNHDA, CDR2 SQIVND (reference sequence). V lost 6 bases to trimming and J lost 4 bases, with 15 bases between them. The CDR3 has 14 amino acids. CDR3 bases: TGTGCCAGTAGATTCTCGTTTGGGCTCTATGGCTACACCTTC. It translates to CASRFSFGLYGYTF.

By share, this clone ranks as large (0.1 to 1%). The genes are TRBV7-2 and TRBJ1-5; the D is unclear. Trimming removed 2 bases from V and 9 bases from J, with 11 bases in between. This CDR3 comprises 13 residues. The V gene's germline CDR1 is SGHTA and CDR2 FQGNSA. CDR3 protein: CASSLRPEWPQHF. The DNA of the CDR3 is TGTGCCAGCAGCTTACGCCCTGAGTGGCCCCAGCATTTT.

The V and J genes are TRBV6-5 and TRBJ1-6, with 7 bases matching TRBD1. This CDR3 is 15 amino acids long. Germline loops: CDR1 MNHEY, CDR2 SVGAGI. V shed 6 bases and J 7 bases; nucleotides not matched to a gene: 9. The DNA of the CDR3 is TGTGCCAGCAGCTACACCACAGGGGACAATTCACCCCTCCACTTT. Amino acid sequence: CASSYTTGDNSPLHF.

The rearrangement joins TRBV19 to TRBJ2-7, with 7 bases lining up with TRBD1. The CDR3 sequence is 14 residues long. Germline CDR1 reads LNHDA; CDR2 reads SQIVND (reference sequence). With 3 bases clipped from V and 2 bases from J, the junction kept 4 bases outside the gene matches. The CDR3: CASSIQGEPYEQYF. DNA for the CDR3: TGTGCCAGTAGTATCCAGGGGGAACCCTACGAGCAGTACTTC.

The genes are TRBV7-3 and TRBJ2-5, with 8 nucleotides matching TRBD1. In germline, CDR1 is SGHTA, CDR2 FQGTGA. CDR3 length: 14 residues. V was clipped by 5 bases and J by 4 bases; unmatched bases: 6. CDR3 nucleotides: TGTGCCAGCAGCCCGACAGGGGCCGGAGAGACCCAGTACTTC. Residues: CASSPTGAGETQYF. The complete variable domain, with remaining parts taken from reference TRBV7-3 and TRBJ2-5, reads GAGVSQTPSNKVTEKGKYVELRCDPISGHTALYWYRQSLGQGPEFLIYFQGTGAADDSGLPNDRFFAVRPEGSVSTLKIQRTERGDSAVYLCASSPTGAGETQYFGPGTRLLVL.

By share, this clone counts as large. The V and J genes are TRBV18 and TRBJ2-1, with 8 bases that match TRBD1. Trimming took 1 base from V and 7 from J; bases not matched to a gene: 6. The CDR3 contains 15 residues. Germline CDR1 is KGHSH and CDR2 is LQKENI. CDR3 nucleotide sequence: TGTGCCAGCTCACCACGGTCAGGGGGCCGGAATGAGCAGTTCTTC. Its translation is CASSPRSGGRNEQFF.

The gene calls are TRBV6-5 and TRBJ2-3; D call uncertain. The CDR3 is 13 amino acids. Germline loops: CDR1 MNHEY, CDR2 SVGAGI. V lost 7 bases and J 8 bases, leaving 16 bases between the germline ends. As DNA, the CDR3 is TGTGCCAGCACCTCTTCAAAAGTATTTACGCAGTATTTT. The encoded protein is CASTSSKVFTQYF.

Points on this clone: An end of the junction does not agree with germline; a read error may underlie this. The rearrangement uses TRBV2 and TRBJ1-2; D possibly corresponds to TRBD1 (5 bases). The CDR3 sequence is 12 residues long. The germline CDR1 and CDR2 sequences are SNHLY and FYNNEI. This chain's CDR3 is CASNEGVGGYTF. CDR3 coding DNA: TGTGCCAGCAATGAAGGGGTTGGTGGCTACACCTTC. The full variable domain, its missing parts supplied by reference TRBV2 and TRBJ1-2, is EPEVTQTPSHQVTQMGQEVILRCVPISNHLYFYWYRQILGQKVEFLVSFYNNEISEKSEIFDDQFSVERPDGSNFTLKIRSTKLEDSAMYFCASNEGVGGYTFGSGTRLTVV.

The chain couples TRBV7-6 to TRBJ1-1; D is unclear. Trimming took 5 bases from V and 2 from J, leaving 9 bases between them. From germline, CDR1 is SGHVS and CDR2 FNYEAQ. This CDR3 contains 13 residues. The CDR3, as DNA: TGTGCCAGCAGCCGGTGGGGTAACACTGAAGCTTTCTTT. Its protein product is CASSRWGNTEAFF. Looking up the rest from reference TRBV7-6 and TRBJ1-1 gives the full variable domain: GAGVSQSPRYKVTKRGQDVALRCDPISGHVSLYWYRQALGQGPEFLTYFNYEAQQDKSGLPNDRFSAERPEGSISTLTIQRTEQRDSAMYRCASSRWGNTEAFFGQGTRLTVV.

Comments on this clone: A junction end diverges from the germline sequence, so it may reflect a read error. Other DNA sequences in the same sample also yield this CDR3. The rearrangement links TRBV30 to TRBJ2-3; D possibly corresponds to TRBD2 (6 bases). This CDR3 contains 14 residues. Germline V CDR1 and CDR2: GTSNPN, SVGIG (reference sequence). CDR3 nucleotides: TGTGCCTGGAGTGTACCGGGGGTATCCGATACGCAATATTTT. Residues: CAWSVPGVSDTQYF.

This clone was detected a few times. This chain links TRBV9 with TRBJ1-1; 7 bases fit TRBD1. The CDR3 loop spans 12 amino acids. Per germline, CDR1 SGDLS and CDR2 YYNGEE. Losses at the gene ends were 6 bases for V and 1 base for J; bases not matched to a gene: 0. In nucleotides, the CDR3 is TGTGCCAGCAAGGGGGCGAACACTGAAGCTTTCTTT. Its translation: CASKGANTEAFF.

This sequence joins TRBV10-3 and TRBJ1-1; 8 bases are shared with TRBD1. Germline values: CDR1 ENHRY, CDR2 SYGVKD. Trimming removed 3 bases from V and 9 bases from J; junction bases left unmatched: 15. This CDR3 contains 16 residues. The DNA of the CDR3 is TGTGCCATCAGTGATAATTACGGCGGACAGGGAGGTAAAGCTTTCTTT. This codes for CAISDNYGGQGGKAFF.

This clone was detected only once. This chain uses TRBV6-1 with TRBJ1-5, with D possibly being TRBD1 (5 bases). V was clipped by 3 bases and J by 1 base, with 10 bases between them. There are 15 residues in the CDR3. The germline V gene has CDR1 MNHNS and CDR2 SASEGT. In nucleotides, the CDR3 is TGTGCCAGCAGTGAGGACACTGGCAGCAATCAGCCCCAGCATTTT. It is translated as CASSEDTGSNQPQHF.

The chain combines TRBV7-8 with TRBJ2-3; 9 nucleotides agree with TRBD2. The CDR3 runs to 18 residues. V lost 1 base to trimming and J lost 3 bases; unmatched junction nucleotides: 11. In germline, CDR1 is SGHVS, CDR2 FQNEAQ. CDR3 in amino acids: CASSLDSGGLSGTDTQYF. CDR3 bases: TGTGCCAGCAGCTTAGACAGCGGGGGGCTGAGTGGGACAGATACGCAGTATTTT. The variable domain in full, with the rest retrieved from reference TRBV7-8 and TRBJ2-3, is GAGVSQSPRYKVAKRGQDVALRCDPISGHVSLFWYQQALGQGPEFLTYFQNEAQLDKSGLPSDRFFAERPEGSVSTLKIQRTQQEDSAVYLCASSLDSGGLSGTDTQYFGPGTRLTVL.